Shown below are 8 T cell receptor beta chains from a single sample sequenced in a study of T-cell reconstitution after alpha-beta-depleted transplantation in children. The authors prepared the TCRbeta library with unique molecular identifiers. TCRdb called the PCR reads again in MiXCR, with one record for every CDR3 protein. The sample has around 400,000 distinct CDR3 sequences, roughly 22% seen once. The sequencing used PBMCs from the stem cell graft donor, collected from the stem cell graft. These receptor sequences come from a human donor who donated a stem cell graft to a child with acute myeloid leukemia.

This clonotype was recorded many times. V is TRBV12-3 or TRBV12-4 and J is TRBJ1-2; 7 bases map to TRBD1. CDR3 length: 14 residues. V was clipped by 5 bases and J by 8 bases; unmatched bases: 11. This CDR3 reads CASSQPDREGGYTF. The CDR3, as DNA: TGTGCCAGCAGTCAACCTGACAGGGAAGGCGGCTACACCTTC.

This sequence joins TRBV12-3 or TRBV12-4 and TRBJ2-7, with D perhaps matching TRBD1 or TRBD2 (6 bases each). V dropped 3 bases and J dropped 5 bases, with 14 bases sitting between them. The CDR3 contains 14 residues. In nucleotides, the CDR3 is TGTGCCAGCAGTTTCGGACCGAGGGGGGACGAGCAGTACTTC. Its protein is CASSFGPRGDEQYF.

This clonotype was counted at least ten times. The rearrangement joins TRBV10-3 to TRBJ1-1; 11 bases are shared with TRBD1. This CDR3 is 18 amino acids long. CDR1 and CDR2 from the germline V gene are ENHRY and SYGVKD. J lost 0 bases, V lost 4 bases, and 10 bases had no gene match. CDR3 bases: TGTGCCATCAGTGCCTGGACAGGGGGCGCGCGGATGAACACTGAAGCTTTCTTT. Its protein is CAISAWTGGARMNTEAFF.

At least ten counts were recorded for this clonotype. In DNA, the CDR3 is TGCAGTGCTAGAGAAGCTAGCCCCTACAATGAGCAGTTCTTC. Translation gives CSAREASPYNEQFF. The chain has TRBV20-1 and TRBJ2-1; tentative D call: TRBD2 (5 bases). Trimming shortened V by 0 bases and J by 2 bases, and 8 bases separated the two germline ends. Germline CDR1 and CDR2: DFQATT and SNEGSKA (reference sequence). The CDR3 contains 14 residues.

The chain joins TRBV4-2 to TRBJ2-3; 8 bases fit TRBD2. J lost 0 bases, V lost 4 bases, and 12 bases had no gene match. There are 18 residues in the CDR3. Per germline, CDR1 LGHNA and CDR2 YNFKEQ. The CDR3 DNA is TGTGCCAGCAGCCTGTTAGCGGGGCTCACTTTGAGCACAGATACGCAGTATTTT. This translates into CASSLLAGLTLSTDTQYF.

The chain couples TRBV12-3 or TRBV12-4 to TRBJ2-2, with D possibly TRBD2 on 5 matching bases. V lost 3 bases and J 4 bases, leaving 9 bases between the germline ends. The CDR3 consists of 14 residues. As DNA, the CDR3 is TGTGCCAGCAGTTTGAGGGAAGGCACCGGGGAGCTGTTTTTT. Its protein is CASSLREGTGELFF.

This chain connects TRBV20-1 to TRBJ2-2; D is uncertain. The CDR3 is made up of 13 amino acids. Germline lookup yields CDR1 DFQATT and CDR2 SNEGSKA (reference sequence). Trimming took 1 base from V and 5 from J, leaving 8 bases between them. CDR3 DNA sequence: TGCAGTGCTAGAGTCCAGGCTACCGGGGAGCTGTTTTTT. Translation: CSARVQATGELFF.

This clonotype showed up just a few times. This chain connects TRBV13 to TRBJ2-7; 14 nucleotides agree with TRBD2. The CDR3 contains 15 residues. From germline, CDR1 is PRHDT and CDR2 FYEKMQ (reference sequence). Unmatched junction bases numbered 6, after V lost 4 bases and J lost 7 bases. Here the CDR3 reads CASSSPGLAGEEQYF. CDR3 coding DNA: TGTGCCAGCAGCTCCCCGGGACTAGCGGGGGAGGAGCAGTACTTC.